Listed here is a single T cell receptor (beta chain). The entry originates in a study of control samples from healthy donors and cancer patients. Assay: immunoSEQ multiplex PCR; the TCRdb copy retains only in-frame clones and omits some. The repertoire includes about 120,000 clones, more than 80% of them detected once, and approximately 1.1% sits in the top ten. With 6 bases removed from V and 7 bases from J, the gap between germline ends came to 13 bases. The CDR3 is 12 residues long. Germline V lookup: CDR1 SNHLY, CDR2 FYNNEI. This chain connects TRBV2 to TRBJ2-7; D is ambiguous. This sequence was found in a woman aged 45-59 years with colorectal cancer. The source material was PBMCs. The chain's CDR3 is CASSEDGGEQYF. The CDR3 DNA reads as TGTGCCAGCAGCGAGGACGGTGGGGAGCAGTACTTC.